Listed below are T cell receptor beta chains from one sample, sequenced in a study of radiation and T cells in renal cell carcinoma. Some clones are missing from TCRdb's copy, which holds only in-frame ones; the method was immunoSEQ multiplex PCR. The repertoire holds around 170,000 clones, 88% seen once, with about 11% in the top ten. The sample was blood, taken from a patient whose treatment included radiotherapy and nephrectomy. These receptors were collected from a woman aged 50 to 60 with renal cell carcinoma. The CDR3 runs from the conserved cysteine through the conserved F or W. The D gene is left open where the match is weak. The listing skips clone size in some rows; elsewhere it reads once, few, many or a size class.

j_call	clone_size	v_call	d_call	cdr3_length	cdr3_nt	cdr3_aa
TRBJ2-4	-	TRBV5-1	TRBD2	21	TGCGCCAGCAGCTCTGCCTCGAGTAGGTCTAGCGGGGGCTGGGGCAAAAACATTCAGTACTTC	CASSSASSRSSGGWGKNIQYF
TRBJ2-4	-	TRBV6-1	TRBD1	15	TGTGCCAGCAGAGGGGACAGGGGAAACAAAAACATTCAGTACTTC	CASRGDRGNKNIQYF
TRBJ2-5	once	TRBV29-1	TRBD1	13	TGCAGCGTTGAAACGACAGGGGAAGAGACCCAGTACTTC	CSVETTGEETQYF
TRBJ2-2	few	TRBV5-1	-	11	TGCGCCAGCAGCTTGGGGAGGGAGCTGTTTTTT	CASSLGRELFF
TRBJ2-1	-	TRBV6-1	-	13	TGTGCCAGCACAACGAGCTCCTACAATGAGCAGTTCTTC	CASTTSSYNEQFF
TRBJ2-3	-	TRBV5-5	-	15	TGTGCCAGCAGCTTCGCAGGGGCAAGCACAGATACGCAGTATTTT	CASSFAGASTDTQYF
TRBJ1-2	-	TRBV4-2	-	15	TGTGCCAGCAGCCAAGATCGACGAGATAACTATGGCTACACCTTC	CASSQDRRDNYGYTF
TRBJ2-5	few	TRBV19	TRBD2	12	TGTGCCAGTAGCCGGGACTATGAGACCCAGTACTTC	CASSRDYETQYF
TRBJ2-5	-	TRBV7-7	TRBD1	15	TGTGCTAGCAGCTTAGGGGGACAGGGTGGCGAGACCCAGTACTTC	CASSLGGQGGETQYF
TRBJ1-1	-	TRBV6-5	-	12	TGTGCCAGCACCGATTGGAACACTGAAGCTTTCTTT	CASTDWNTEAFF
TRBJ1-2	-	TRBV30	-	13	TGTGCCTGGAGTGACTCGAGAGTCTATGGCTACACCTTC	CAWSDSRVYGYTF
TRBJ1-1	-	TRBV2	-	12	TGTGCCAGCAGTGAAGCGGGGGTGAGAGCTTTCTTT	CASSEAGVRAFF
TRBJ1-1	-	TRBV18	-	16	TGTGCCAGCTCACTAATAAGTGGGTCAGGGAACACTGAAGCTTTCTTT	CASSLISGSGNTEAFF
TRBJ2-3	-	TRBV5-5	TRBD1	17	TGTGCCAGCAGCACCGGGTACAGGGGGCCGTCGGCAGATACGCAGTATTTT	CASSTGYRGPSADTQYF
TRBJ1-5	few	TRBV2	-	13	TGTGCCAGCACCCTAAGCGAAAAACAGCCCCAGCATTTT	CASTLSEKQPQHF
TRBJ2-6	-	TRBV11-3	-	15	TGTGCCAGCAGCTTTGGGAGAGCCGGGGCCAACGTCCTGACTTTC	CASSFGRAGANVLTF
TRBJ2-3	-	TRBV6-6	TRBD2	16	TGTGCCAGCAGTTGGGGGACTAGCGGGAACACAGATACGCAGTATTTT	CASSWGTSGNTDTQYF
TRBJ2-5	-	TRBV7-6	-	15	TGTGCCAGCAGCTCCCTTGGGGGGCCAGGAGAGACCCAGTACTTC	CASSSLGGPGETQYF
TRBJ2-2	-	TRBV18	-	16	TGTGCCAGCTCGCCCGCGTTGGGCGAGGGGACCGGGGAGCTGTTTTTT	CASSPALGEGTGELFF
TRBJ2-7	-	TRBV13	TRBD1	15	TGTGCCAGCAGCCAGGGCTGGACAGGGTCCTACGAGCAGTACTTC	CASSQGWTGSYEQYF
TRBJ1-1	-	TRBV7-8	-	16	TGTGCCAGCACCCTTCCCCCACTTTTTATGAACACTGAAGCTTTCTTT	CASTLPPLFMNTEAFF
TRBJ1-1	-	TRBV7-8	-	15	TGTGCCAGCAGCTTACCGGGAGTTATGAACACTGAAGCTTTCTTT	CASSLPGVMNTEAFF
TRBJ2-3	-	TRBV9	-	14	TGTGCCAGCAGCGTTACGAGTTTAGCAGATACGCAGTATTTT	CASSVTSLADTQYF
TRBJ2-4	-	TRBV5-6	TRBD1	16	TGTGCCAGCAGCGAGACAGGGGGCGACCCTTTAAACATTCAGTACTTC	CASSETGGDPLNIQYF
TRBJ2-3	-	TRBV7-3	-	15	TGTGCCAGCAGCACCGCTGGGGGTATGAGCGATACGCAGTATTTT	CASSTAGGMSDTQYF
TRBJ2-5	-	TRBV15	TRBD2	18	TGTGCCACCAGCAGAGGAGCAGCGGGGGTATCCCTGGGCGAGACCCAGTACTTC	CATSRGAAGVSLGETQYF
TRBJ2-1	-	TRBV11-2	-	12	TGTGCCAGCAGCTTAGATCAGTATGAGCAGTTCTTC	CASSLDQYEQFF
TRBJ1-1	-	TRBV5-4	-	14	TGTGCCAGCAGCTCGCTGGGAACGAACACTGAAGCTTTCTTT	CASSSLGTNTEAFF
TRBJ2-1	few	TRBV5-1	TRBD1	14	TGCGCCAGCAGTCGGGACAGGCCTTACAATGAGCAGTTCTTC	CASSRDRPYNEQFF
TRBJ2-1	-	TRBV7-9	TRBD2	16	TGTGCCAGCAGCCCCCGCCTAGGGCGGGGGAGGAATGAGCAGTTCTTC	CASSPRLGRGRNEQFF
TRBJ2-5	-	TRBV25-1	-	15	TGTGCCAGCAGTGATCAGACAGGCCACCAAGAGACCCAGTACTTC	CASSDQTGHQETQYF
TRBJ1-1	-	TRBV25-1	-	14	TGTGCCAGCAGTGGGTTTCCACAGGGCACTGAAGCTTTCTTT	CASSGFPQGTEAFF
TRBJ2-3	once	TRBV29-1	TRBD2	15	TGCAGCGTTTCCCGACTAGCGGGAGGGAGGGATACGCAGTATTTT	CSVSRLAGGRDTQYF
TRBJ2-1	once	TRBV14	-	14	TGTGCCAGCAGCCCCATCTACTCCTACAATGAGCAGTTCTTC	CASSPIYSYNEQFF
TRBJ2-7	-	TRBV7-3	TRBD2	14	TGTGCCAGCAGCCCCGGACTAGCGGGGGGCTCTTTGTACTTC	CASSPGLAGGSLYF
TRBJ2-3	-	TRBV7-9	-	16	TGTGCCAGCAGCCTTGGCGGGGGACAACACACAGATACGCAGTATTTT	CASSLGGGQHTDTQYF
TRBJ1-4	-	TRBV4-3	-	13	TGCGCCAGCAGCCAAGATGCCAAGGAAAAACTGTTTTTT	CASSQDAKEKLFF
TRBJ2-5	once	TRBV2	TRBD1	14	TGTGCCAGCAGCGTGGACAGGGGGCGGGAGACCCAGTACTTC	CASSVDRGRETQYF
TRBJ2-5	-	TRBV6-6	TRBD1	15	TGTGCCAGCAGCAGACCGGGACAGGGAGGAGAGACCCAGTACTTC	CASSRPGQGGETQYF
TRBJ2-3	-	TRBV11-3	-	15	TGTGCCAGCAGCTTACTCGCGACTAGCACAGATACGCAGTATTTT	CASSLLATSTDTQYF